A selection of T cell receptor beta chains follows, all from one sample in a study of early T cells in non-severe SARS-CoV-2 infection. TCRdb analysed the 5' RACE reads with MiXCR anew, one entry per CDR3 protein. This sample yields around 50,000 distinct CDR3 sequences, of which about 9.7% are seen a single time; around 4% belongs to the top ten. The sample comprised whole blood. Every receptor here comes from an adult who was a healthcare worker with PCR-confirmed SARS-CoV-2 infection or an uninfected control (not recorded which). Each CDR3 is given with its conserved first and last residue. D genes are given only for firm matches. Not all rows give a size; the values are once, few, many and, for expanded clones, a class.

clone_size	v_call	d_call	j_call	cdr3_nt	cdr3_aa
few	TRBV20-1	.	TRBJ2-7	TGCAGTGCGACCAGGTCGGAAAAGCCCTACGAGCAGTACTTC	CSATRSEKPYEQYF
few	TRBV18	.	TRBJ1-1	TGTGCCAGCTCACCTACGACAGGCTTGAACACTGAAGCTTTCTTT	CASSPTTGLNTEAFF
many	TRBV6-1	TRBD1	TRBJ1-1	TGTGCCAGCAGTGGCGGACAGGGCGGCACTGAAGCTTTCTTT	CASSGGQGGTEAFF
many	TRBV10-3	.	TRBJ1-5	TGTGCCATCAGTGAGTCCCGTGGTGGTCAGCCCCAGCATTTT	CAISESRGGQPQHF
many	TRBV2	TRBD2	TRBJ2-3	TGTGCCAGCAGCGCCGGGACTAGCGGGGGCTCTGATACGCAGTATTTT	CASSAGTSGGSDTQYF
few	TRBV21-1	.	TRBJ2-5	TGTGCCAGCAGCAAGAGCAGGGAAGAGACCCAGTACTTC	CASSKSREETQYF
many	TRBV7-6	TRBD2	TRBJ2-1	TGTGCCAGCAGCTTCGCCAGCGGGGGCTACAATGAGCAGTTCTTC	CASSFASGGYNEQFF
many	TRBV20-1	.	TRBJ1-6	TGCAGTGCTAGAGGAGTGCGCAATTCACCCCTCCACTTT	CSARGVRNSPLHF
many	TRBV24-1	.	TRBJ2-1	TGTGCCACCAGTGGGGGGGACCACCGCTACAATGAGCAGTTCTTC	CATSGGDHRYNEQFF
many	TRBV7-8	TRBD2	TRBJ2-1	TGTGCCAGCAGCCCCCTAGCGGGAGGAGCATACAATGAGCAGTTCTTC	CASSPLAGGAYNEQFF
many	TRBV5-4	TRBD2	TRBJ2-7	TGTGCCAGCAGCAGTCCGGGACTAGACTCCTACGAGCAGTACTTC	CASSSPGLDSYEQYF
many	TRBV7-9	TRBD1	TRBJ1-5	TGTGCCAGCAGCTTGGGTCAGGGGGATCAGCCCCAGCATTTT	CASSLGQGDQPQHF
.	TRBV24-1	TRBD1	TRBJ2-3	TGTGCCACCTCCCCCGGGACAGGGATTGGCACAGATACGCAGTATTTT	CATSPGTGIGTDTQYF
many	TRBV20-1	.	TRBJ2-1	TGCAGTGCTAGTAGGGACTCGTCCTACAATGAGCAGTTCTTC	CSASRDSSYNEQFF
many	TRBV27	.	TRBJ2-7	TGTGCCAGCAGTTTAACGGCGGGACTTCCCGCCTACGAGCAGTACTTC	CASSLTAGLPAYEQYF
many	TRBV10-3	.	TRBJ2-1	TGTGCCATCAGCGAGTACGAGTACAATGAGCAGTTCTTC	CAISEYEYNEQFF
many	TRBV29-1	.	TRBJ2-4	TGCAGCGTTGATAAGGGCGAGGCCAAAAACATTCAGTACTTC	CSVDKGEAKNIQYF
many	TRBV6-6	TRBD2	TRBJ2-1	TGTGCCAGCAGGCCTCCTAGCGGGGGTGAGCAGTTCTTC	CASRPPSGGEQFF
many	TRBV5-5	TRBD1	TRBJ2-1	TGTGCCAGCAGGCCTCGACAGGGTAGGGGCCCCTACAATGAGCAGTTCTTC	CASRPRQGRGPYNEQFF
many	TRBV7-2	.	TRBJ2-4	TGTGCCAGCAGCCCTCCTCTTTCCGGCCACCTGGGCATTCAGTACTTC	CASSPPLSGHLGIQYF
many	TRBV6-1	.	TRBJ2-7	TGTGCCAGCAGCCCTGAGAGGGGGTACGAGCAGTACTTC	CASSPERGYEQYF
many	TRBV19	.	TRBJ1-5	TGTGCCAGTAGTATCGGGCGGACAGAAGATCAGCCCCAGCATTTT	CASSIGRTEDQPQHF
.	TRBV11-2	.	TRBJ1-1	TGTGCCAGCAGCTTAGTTGGCAGACGGACTGAAGCTTTCTTT	CASSLVGRRTEAFF
.	TRBV3-1	.	TRBJ2-5	TGTGCCAGCAGCCCACAGGATTTGGAGACCCAGTACTTC	CASSPQDLETQYF
many	TRBV24-1	TRBD2	TRBJ2-1	TGTGCCACCAGTGATTTCAGGACTAGCGACAACAATGAGCAGTTCTTC	CATSDFRTSDNNEQFF
many	TRBV5-8	.	TRBJ2-4	TGTGCCAGCAGCTTGGTCGGAGGGGGCAGCATTCAGTACTTC	CASSLVGGGSIQYF
many	TRBV6-5	TRBD2	TRBJ2-1	TGTGCCAGCAGGGTGGCGGGAGTAATGAACAATGAGCAGTTCTTC	CASRVAGVMNNEQFF
many	TRBV5-6	.	TRBJ2-7	TGTGCCAGCAGCTTGTGGGGGGCCGAGCAGTACTTC	CASSLWGAEQYF
many	TRBV11-2	.	TRBJ2-2	TGTGCCAGCAGCTTAGATTCAGGGGTGAACACCGGGGAGCTGTTTTTT	CASSLDSGVNTGELFF
many	TRBV6-2/TRBV6-3	TRBD2	TRBJ2-3	TGTGCCAGCATCAGAGCGGGAGACGCAGATACGCAGTATTTT	CASIRAGDADTQYF
many	TRBV9	.	TRBJ2-1	TGTGCCAGCAGCGTAGGCTCTCGGGGTATCCATGAGCAGTTCTTC	CASSVGSRGIHEQFF
few	TRBV6-2/TRBV6-3	.	TRBJ2-1	TGTGCCAGCAGGGAAACAGGGAACGGGGGGTTCTTC	CASRETGNGGFF
medium-sized	TRBV7-2	.	TRBJ2-5	TGTGCCAGCAGCTTAGCCTACGAGTGGGGCCGTGGGACCCAGTACTTC	CASSLAYEWGRGTQYF
many	TRBV27	TRBD1	TRBJ2-3	TGTGCCAGCAGTAAGACAGGGTTGGTAGATACGCAGTATTTT	CASSKTGLVDTQYF
few	TRBV28	.	TRBJ2-7	TGTGCCAGCAGGAATCCGGGCCTCTCCTACGAGCAGTACTTC	CASRNPGLSYEQYF
.	TRBV18	TRBD2	TRBJ2-7	TGTGCCAGCTCCGGACTAGCGGGATCCGAGCAGTACTTC	CASSGLAGSEQYF
many	TRBV20-1	.	TRBJ2-7	TGCAGTGCTAACCCTAGTGTCGACGAGCAGTACTTC	CSANPSVDEQYF
few	TRBV6-6	.	TRBJ1-1	TGTGCCAGCGGGATTCACAGGGAGAACACTGAAGCTTTCTTT	CASGIHRENTEAFF
many	TRBV20-1	TRBD2	TRBJ2-2	TGCAGTGCTAGAGCCTCTAGCGGGGGGGCATCCGGGGAGCTGTTTTTT	CSARASSGGASGELFF
many	TRBV5-5	.	TRBJ2-2	TGTGCCAGCAGCTCGGGCGGGACACTGAACACCGGGGAGCTGTTTTTT	CASSSGGTLNTGELFF
many	TRBV10-2	.	TRBJ1-5	TGCGCCAGCAGCGCCCGAGCCAGGGAGCCCCAGCATTTT	CASSARAREPQHF
many	TRBV20-1	TRBD2	TRBJ2-5	TGCAGTGCTTCCTCACGAGCTAGCGGCTTGGGAGAGACCCAGTACTTC	CSASSRASGLGETQYF
many	TRBV7-3	.	TRBJ2-1	TGTGCCAGCAGCCCTTTAGGAGCGGGTGAGCAGTTCTTC	CASSPLGAGEQFF
many	TRBV29-1	TRBD2	TRBJ2-1	TGCAGCGTTAGAGCGGGAGTCGCGGGTGAGCAGTTCTTC	CSVRAGVAGEQFF
many	TRBV5-1	.	TRBJ2-3	TGCGCCAGCAGCTCAGGGGGAGCGGGGAGCACAGATACGCAGTATTTT	CASSSGGAGSTDTQYF
many	TRBV9	TRBD1	TRBJ2-5	TGTGCCAGCAGCTTCCGGACAGGCTTGGAGACCCAGTACTTC	CASSFRTGLETQYF
many	TRBV11-2	TRBD2	TRBJ2-1	TGTGCCAGCAGCTACGGACTAGCGAACAATGAGCAGTTCTTC	CASSYGLANNEQFF
.	TRBV7-2	.	TRBJ2-3	TGTGCCAGCAGCTTAGCGCGGCAGTCCACAGATACGCAGTATTTT	CASSLARQSTDTQYF
many	TRBV2	.	TRBJ1-1	TGTGCCAGCGGCCACACCTACCGGAACACTGAAGCTTTCTTT	CASGHTYRNTEAFF
many	TRBV30	.	TRBJ1-2	TGTGCCTGGAGTGTACGCGCTAACTATGGCTACACCTTC	CAWSVRANYGYTF
many	TRBV30	TRBD2	TRBJ2-3	TGTGCCTGGAGTTCTCGGGGGGGGCCCACAGATACGCAGTATTTT	CAWSSRGGPTDTQYF
many	TRBV15	.	TRBJ1-5	TGTGCCACCCGGGACGCACAGGGCAATCAGCCCCAGCATTTT	CATRDAQGNQPQHF
few	TRBV18	TRBD1	TRBJ1-2	TGTGCCAGCTCACTTCAGACAGGGGAAATCAACTATGGCTACACCTTC	CASSLQTGEINYGYTF
many	TRBV19	.	TRBJ2-7	TGTGCCAGTAGTAGCGGACAGCCACACTACGAGCAGTACTTC	CASSSGQPHYEQYF
many	TRBV30	TRBD1	TRBJ1-4	TGTGCCTGGAGTGCAAACAGGGGAAAACTGTTTTTT	CAWSANRGKLFF
many	TRBV5-1	TRBD1	TRBJ1-1	TGCGCCAGCAGCCCCGGACAGGTTGGAGAAGCTTTCTTT	CASSPGQVGEAFF
few	TRBV3-1	.	TRBJ2-1	TGTGCCAGCAGCCAATCGGCTCGTTACAATGAGCAGTTCTTC	CASSQSARYNEQFF
many	TRBV20-1	.	TRBJ1-1	TGCAGTGCTCCGGGACCCCCTCCATCTGAAGCTTTCTTT	CSAPGPPPSEAFF
.	TRBV5-1	TRBD1	TRBJ2-7	TGCGCCAGCAGTGGGACAGGGGGAAGCGAGCAGTACTTC	CASSGTGGSEQYF